These 19 T cell receptor beta chains were all obtained from the same sample, sequenced in a study of response to subunit inactivated influenza vaccine. Via MiXCR, TCRdb re-called the RT-PCR reads, giving one row per CDR3 protein. Of almost 600,000 distinct CDR3 sequences in the sample, 14% are singletons; the top ten hold 8.5% to 14%. This specimen was PBMCs from blood, taken roughly 12 days after vaccination. All receptors come from a man aged 45-65 years who received an inactivated influenza vaccine.

In its sample, this clonotype was seen a few times. This rearrangement joins TRBV15 to TRBJ1-1, with D possibly matching TRBD1 (6 bases). CDR1 and CDR2 (germline): LNHNV, YYDKDF (reference sequence). The ends were cut back, 3 bases at V and 0 bases at J, with 8 bases in the middle. CDR3 length: 14 residues. In nucleotides, the CDR3 is TGTGCCACCAGCAGGGACAGCGTGAACACTGAAGCTTTCTTT. Its translation is CATSRDSVNTEAFF.

The chain uses TRBV20-1 and TRBJ2-3; D may be TRBD1 (5 bases). Between the trimmed V and J ends, which lost 6 bases and 0 bases, there was a span of 16 bases. Germline V gene sequence: CDR1 DFQATT, CDR2 SNEGSKA (reference sequence). CDR3 length: 15 amino acids. The CDR3 sequence is CSAGQGIQSTDTQYF. The CDR3 DNA follows: TGCAGTGCGGGGCAGGGTATACAAAGCACAGATACGCAGTATTTT.

This clonotype was seen once. The chain recombines TRBV12-3 or TRBV12-4 with TRBJ2-1; 8 nucleotides align to TRBD2. Losses at the gene ends were 5 bases for V and 4 bases for J; bases not matched to a gene: 7. The length of the CDR3 is 15 residues. CDR3 DNA: TGTGCCAGCAGTCCCATGAGCGGGGGATACAATGAGCAGTTCTTC. Amino acid sequence: CASSPMSGGYNEQFF.

Turning to this clonotype: The junction does not match germline at one end; this may be a read error. The J gene is TRBJ1-1, the V gene TRBV28; TRBD1 is a possible D gene (6 bases). In germline, CDR1 is MDHEN, CDR2 SYDVKM. The CDR3 runs 13 residues. The chain's CDR3 is CASSSGDTLKIVF. The CDR3 DNA reads as TGTGCCAGCAGTTCCGGGGACACCTTGAAGATTGTCTTT. Full variable domain (rest looked up from reference TRBV28 and TRBJ1-1): DVKVTQSSRYLVKRTGEKVFLECVQDMDHENMFWYRQDPGLGLRLIYFSYDVKMKEKGDIPEGYSVSREKKERFSLILESASTNQTSMYLCASSSGDTLKIVFGQGTRLTVV.

CDR3 in amino acids: CASSRGQGPFSGNTIYF. The CDR3 DNA reads TGTGCCAGCAGCCGAGGACAGGGTCCATTCTCTGGAAACACCATATATTTT. The chain couples TRBV27 to TRBJ1-3; 8 bases are a match to TRBD1. Germline values: CDR1 MNHEY, CDR2 SMNVEV (reference sequence). V lost 6 bases to trimming and J lost 0 bases; unmatched junction nucleotides: 10. This CDR3 is built from 17 residues.

Only a few counts were recorded for this clonotype. This rearrangement joins TRBV27 to TRBJ2-1, with 11 bases that match TRBD2. The CDR3 consists of 15 residues. Looked up from germline, CDR1 is MNHEY and CDR2 is SMNVEV (reference sequence). V was pared by 7 bases and J by 4 bases, with 6 bases of the junction left unmatched. The CDR3 coding sequence is TGTGCCAGCAACTCCGGGACTAGCGGTTACAATGAGCAGTTCTTC. Residues: CASNSGTSGYNEQFF.

The CDR3 loop reads CASSLSGPLRETQYF. CDR3 nucleotides: TGTGCCAGCAGCCTGTCGGGGCCGTTGAGGGAGACCCAGTACTTC. The chain is built from TRBV3-1 and TRBJ2-5; perhaps D is TRBD1 or TRBD2 (5 bases each). Per germline, CDR1 LGHDT and CDR2 YNNKEL (reference sequence). Trimming shortened V by 4 bases and J by 5 bases, and 17 bases separated the two germline ends. The CDR3 is made up of 15 amino acids.

This clonotype was observed a handful of times. The chain recombines TRBV5-1 with TRBJ2-1, with 11 bases aligning to TRBD2. This CDR3 spans 17 amino acids. Germline CDR1 is SGHRS and CDR2 is YFSETQ. The J segment lost 5 bases and the V segment lost 5 bases, leaving 12 bases of the junction unmatched. CDR3 protein: CASRIRTSGPPHNEQFF. The CDR3 DNA reads as TGCGCCAGCAGGATCCGGACTAGCGGGCCTCCGCACAATGAGCAGTTCTTC.

CDR3 sequence reads: CATSDPYRDPRQFF. The CDR3, as DNA: TGTGCCACCAGTGATCCGTACCGGGACCCCAGGCAGTTCTTC. The chain employs TRBV24-1 and TRBJ2-1; either TRBD1 or TRBD2 may fit D (5 bases each). V lost 3 bases to trimming and J lost 12 bases, with 17 bases between them. This CDR3 is 14 amino acids long. CDR1 and CDR2 (germline): KGHDR, SFDVKD.

This clonotype has more than one count but fewer than ten. J is TRBJ1-6 and V is TRBV5-1; no definite D call. Germline CDR1 reads SGHRS; CDR2 reads YFSETQ. There are 15 residues in the CDR3. V lost 0 bases and J 7 bases, leaving 11 bases between the germline ends. The CDR3 coding sequence is TGCGCCAGCAGCTTGGAAAAGGGTGTCAATTCACCCCTCCACTTT. Translating gives CASSLEKGVNSPLHF.

The sample holds a few counts of this clonotype. This chain connects TRBV11-2 to TRBJ2-2; TRBD2 agrees at 10 bases. Trimming removed 7 bases from V and 7 bases from J; junction bases left unmatched: 9. The germline V gene has CDR1 SGHAT and CDR2 FQNNGV. CDR3 length equals 15 residues. The CDR3 bases are TGTGCCAGCACCTGGGGGACTAGCGAGGGCGGGGAGCTGTTTTTT. Translation: CASTWGTSEGGELFF.

This clonotype was observed a few times. J is TRBJ2-2 and V is TRBV5-1; tentatively, D is TRBD2 (5 bases). Trimming left V 6 bases short and J 4 bases short, with 19 bases between. CDR1 and CDR2 (germline): SGHRS, YFSETQ. The CDR3 is 16 residues long. The CDR3 sequence: CASKVSGIRPTGELFF. DNA of the CDR3: TGCGCCAGCAAAGTATCCGGGATTCGCCCCACCGGGGAGCTGTTTTTT. Using reference TRBV5-1 and TRBJ2-2 for the parts outside the CDR3, the full variable domain is KAGVTQTPRYLIKTRGQQVTLSCSPISGHRSVSWYQQTPGQGLQFLFEYFSETQRNKGNFPGRFSGRQFSNSRSEMNVSTLELGDSALYLCASKVSGIRPTGELFFGEGSRLTVL.

The genes are TRBV6-2 or TRBV6-3 and TRBJ2-7, with D perhaps TRBD2 (7 bases). The CDR3 totals 14 residues. Trimming removed 1 base at V and 4 bases at J, with 11 bases between. Germline lookup yields CDR1 MNHEY and CDR2 SVGEGT. Here the CDR3 DNA reads TGTGCCAGCAGTTACTTGCGGGGGCTGTACGAGCAGTACTTC. Amino acids: CASSYLRGLYEQYF.

The DNA for the CDR3 is TGTGCCAGCAGCCAAGAGACTAGCGGGAGGAATGAGCAGTTCTTC. Translated, it gives CASSQETSGRNEQFF. J is TRBJ2-1 and V is TRBV4-2, with TRBD2 matching 13 bases. The germline V gene has CDR1 LGHNA and CDR2 YNFKEQ. V lost 0 bases and J lost 7; bases outside the gene matches: 0. The CDR3 runs 15 residues.

This clonotype turned up a few times. The chain employs TRBV4-1 and TRBJ1-3, with TRBD1 as a possible D gene (5 bases). The V and J ends lost 0 bases and 9 bases respectively, with 18 bases between them. Germline V gene data show CDR1 as MGHRA and CDR2 as YSYEKL. The CDR3 sequence is 16 residues long. CDR3 sequence (DNA): TGCGCCAGCAGCCAAGATGGGCAGGGTCGCCTTGGCACCATATATTTT. Its protein is CASSQDGQGRLGTIYF.

The table lists this clonotype with a few counts. CDR3 in DNA: TGTGCCAGCAGCTTAGAACCGGGTATGGAGACCCAGTACTTC. Its protein product is CASSLEPGMETQYF. The chain joins TRBV13 to TRBJ2-5, with no clear D. This CDR3 is 14 amino acids long. The germline gives CDR1 PRHDT, CDR2 FYEKMQ (reference sequence). Trimming pared 1 base from V and 5 bases from J, leaving 11 bases between.

This clonotype was detected only a few times. J is TRBJ1-3 and V is TRBV7-8; TRBD1 might be the D (5 bases). The CDR3 runs 16 residues. V dropped 1 base and J dropped 4 bases, with 14 bases sitting between them. Germline CDR1 and CDR2: SGHVS and FQNEAQ. As DNA, the CDR3 is TGTGCCAGCAGCTTAGGGGGCCTCCTAGGGGGAAACACCATATATTTT. This codes for CASSLGGLLGGNTIYF.

This clonotype was picked up one time. The chain uses TRBV3-1 and TRBJ2-7; 7 nucleotides match TRBD2. This CDR3 is 14 amino acids long. Trimming took 0 bases from V and 5 from J; bases not matched to a gene: 4. The V gene's germline CDR1 is LGHDT and CDR2 YNNKEL (reference sequence). The CDR3 loop is CASSQDGRLHEQYF. The CDR3 coding sequence is TGTGCCAGCAGCCAAGACGGGAGGCTTCACGAGCAGTACTTC.

This clonotype was seen more than once but under ten times. This CDR3 reads CATSDRGTRTTSSTDTQYF. CDR3 DNA: TGTGCCACCAGTGACCGGGGGACTCGGACTACCAGCTCCACAGATACGCAGTATTTT. The V and J genes are TRBV24-1 and TRBJ2-3; a weak D match, TRBD2 (6 bases). This CDR3 spans 19 amino acids. Per the germline V gene, CDR1 is KGHDR and CDR2 is SFDVKD. Between the trimmed V and J ends, which lost 4 bases and 2 bases, there was a span of 24 bases.